A single sample gave rise to the 23 T cell receptor beta chains below, sequenced in a study of cytomegalovirus exposure and HLA in healthy donors. The repertoire was sequenced with immunoSEQ multiplex PCR; TCRdb's copy has only in-frame clones and lacks some. The sample has 300,000 or so clones, roughly 88% seen once. The sequenced material came from PBMCs. These receptors were obtained from a man between 25 and 39 years old in good health and CMV-seronegative.

This clone was recorded once. In the same sample, other DNA sequences code for this CDR3. The chain joins TRBV6-5 to TRBJ1-6, with D hard to call. Germline lookup yields CDR1 MNHEY and CDR2 SVGAGI. The V and J ends lost 6 bases and 6 bases respectively, with 9 bases between them. The CDR3 length is 13 residues. In DNA, the CDR3 is TGTGCCAGCAGCCGGGAGGTTAATTCACCCCTCCACTTT. Translating it yields CASSREVNSPLHF.

CDR3: CASSQDALGGGANEQFF. For the CDR3, the DNA is TGCGCCAGCAGCCAAGACGCATTAGGTGGGGGGGCCAATGAGCAGTTCTTC. This chain joins TRBV4-3 and TRBJ2-1, with TRBD2 as a possible D gene (7 bases). Trimming cost V 0 bases and J 6 bases, with 18 bases left between them. The CDR3 is 17 amino acids. Looked up from germline, CDR1 is LGHNA and CDR2 is YSLEER.

The CDR3 spells CASSEKGLVLFF. The DNA of the CDR3 is TGCGCCAGCAGTGAAAAGGGACTAGTTTTGTTCTTC. The J gene is TRBJ2-1, the V gene TRBV10-1; 8 bases match TRBD2. CDR3 length: 12 amino acids. The V and J ends lost 3 bases and 15 bases, in that order; junction bases with no gene match: 7. CDR1 and CDR2 (germline): WNHNN, SYGVQD (reference sequence).

The chain joins TRBV6-5 to TRBJ1-5; possibly TRBD1 for D (6 bases). This CDR3 region has 16 residues. Germline V gives CDR1 MNHEY, CDR2 SVGAGI. V was shortened by 4 bases and J by 0 bases, with 13 bases between the two germline ends. The CDR3 sequence is CASSSSRGTSNQPQHF. CDR3 sequence (DNA): TGTGCCAGCAGTTCATCCAGGGGAACTAGCAATCAGCCCCAGCATTTT.

This chain joins TRBV5-1 and TRBJ1-1; 8 positions agree with TRBD1. The V gene end was trimmed by 0 bases and the J gene end by 4 bases; junction bases not matched to a gene: 2. Germline CDR1 SGHRS, CDR2 YFSETQ. This CDR3 spans 14 amino acids. Here the CDR3 reads CASSLGQGTTEAFF. CDR3 nucleotides: TGCGCCAGCAGCTTGGGACAGGGGACCACTGAAGCTTTCTTT. Full variable domain (rest looked up from reference TRBV5-1 and TRBJ1-1): KAGVTQTPRYLIKTRGQQVTLSCSPISGHRSVSWYQQTPGQGLQFLFEYFSETQRNKGNFPGRFSGRQFSNSRSEMNVSTLELGDSALYLCASSLGQGTTEAFFGQGTRLTVV.

This clone was counted once. This rearrangement joins TRBV11-2 to TRBJ1-4; 8 nucleotides align to TRBD1. CDR3 length equals 16 residues. Germline V gene sequence: CDR1 SGHAT, CDR2 FQNNGV. Trimming at V came to 2 bases and at J to 3 bases, leaving 5 bases not matched to a gene. The CDR3 region is CASSLSRTGPNEKLFF. The CDR3 DNA reads TGTGCCAGCAGCTTATCCCGGACAGGGCCTAATGAAAAACTGTTTTTT.

The chain is built from TRBV7-2 and TRBJ1-1; D gene unclear. Germline assignment: CDR1 SGHTA and CDR2 FQGNSA. With 1 base removed from V and 4 bases from J, the gap between germline ends came to 7 bases. CDR3 length: 13 amino acids. The CDR3 region is CASSLETFTEAFF. CDR3 nucleotide sequence: TGTGCCAGCAGCTTAGAGACATTCACTGAAGCTTTCTTT.

The chain's CDR3 is CASSVTGGNTIYF. The DNA for the CDR3 is TGTGCCAGCAGTGTAACAGGGGGAAACACCATATATTTT. The chain employs TRBV6-1 and TRBJ1-3, with D maybe TRBD1 (6 bases). Germline V lookup: CDR1 MNHNS, CDR2 SASEGT. Trimming left V 4 bases short and J 4 bases short, with 8 bases between. CDR3 length: 13 amino acids.

This clone has just one count. The J gene is TRBJ2-5, the V gene TRBV9; D is perhaps TRBD1 (5 bases). V lost 0 bases and J lost 5, with 11 bases in between. CDR1 and CDR2 from the germline V gene are SGDLS and YYNGEE. CDR3 length: 14 residues. The CDR3 region is CASSVGGAMETQYF. The DNA for the CDR3 is TGTGCCAGCAGCGTAGGTGGGGCCATGGAGACCCAGTACTTC.

V is TRBV6-1 and J is TRBJ1-1; D perhaps matches TRBD1 (5 bases). V shed 1 base and J shed 1 base, with 7 bases lying between them. The CDR3 is 14 residues long. Germline values: CDR1 MNHNS, CDR2 SASEGT. CDR3 region: CASSEGGQNTEAFF. CDR3 coding DNA: TGTGCCAGCAGTGAAGGCGGACAGAACACTGAAGCTTTCTTT.

In nucleotides, the CDR3 is TGCAGCGTTGACCGACTAGACAGGGGGGCCAATCAGCCCCAGCATTTT. Translated: CSVDRLDRGANQPQHF. V gene TRBV29-1 combines with J gene TRBJ1-5, with 9 bases aligning to TRBD1. With V trimmed by 3 bases and J by 3 bases, 9 bases remained unmatched. This CDR3 is 16 amino acids long. Germline V gives CDR1 SQVTM, CDR2 ANQGSEA.

In nucleotides, the CDR3 is TGTGCCAGCAGTTACTCGTGGGACAGGGGCGATGAGCAGTTCTTC. Its protein product is CASSYSWDRGDEQFF. This chain connects TRBV6-6 to TRBJ2-1; 10 bases map to TRBD1. V shed 0 bases, J shed 8 bases, and the junction held 4 bases outside the gene matches. This CDR3 spans 15 amino acids. Germline CDR1 and CDR2: MNHNY and SVGAGI (reference sequence).

This clone came up once. Here the CDR3 reads CASSLSVYATNEKLFF. In DNA form, the CDR3 reads TGCGCCAGCAGCTTGAGCGTATACGCAACTAATGAAAAACTGTTTTTT. The chain carries TRBV5-1 and TRBJ1-4; the D is unclear. Germline loops: CDR1 SGHRS, CDR2 YFSETQ. The CDR3 is made up of 16 amino acids. The V gene lost 1 base and the J gene lost 0 bases, with 10 bases spanning the gap.

V gene TRBV5-1 combines with J gene TRBJ1-2; D may be TRBD1 (5 bases). This CDR3 has 13 residues. Per germline, CDR1 SGHRS and CDR2 YFSETQ. V dropped 4 bases and J dropped 6 bases, with 13 bases sitting between them. CDR3 sequence (DNA): TGCGCCAGCAGCCTACTTCAAGGGGATGGCTACACCTTC. Residues: CASSLLQGDGYTF.

The gene calls are TRBV11-2 and TRBJ2-5; the D is unclear. The CDR3 totals 14 residues. V lost 3 bases and J 5 bases, leaving 13 bases between the germline ends. Per the germline V gene, CDR1 is SGHAT and CDR2 is FQNNGV. CDR3 residues: CASSFSPSMETQYF. For the CDR3, the DNA is TGTGCCAGCAGCTTCAGTCCCAGTATGGAGACCCAGTACTTC. Looking up the rest from reference TRBV11-2 and TRBJ2-5 gives the full variable domain: EAGVAQSPRYKIIEKRQSVAFWCNPISGHATLYWYQQILGQGPKLLIQFQNNGVVDDSQLPKDRFSAERLKGVDSTLKIQPAKLEDSAVYLCASSFSPSMETQYFGPGTRLLVL.

This clone was seen a few times. The V call is TRBV2, the J call TRBJ2-7; 9 positions match TRBD2. Germline V gives CDR1 SNHLY, CDR2 FYNNEI. This CDR3 comprises 13 residues. Losses at the gene ends were 6 bases for V and 3 bases for J; bases not matched to a gene: 3. The CDR3: CASRLAGFYEQYF. CDR3 DNA sequence: TGTGCCAGCAGACTAGCGGGTTTCTACGAGCAGTACTTC.

This chain connects TRBV19 to TRBJ1-4; D is uncertain. The CDR3 is 13 residues long. Germline V lookup: CDR1 LNHDA, CDR2 SQIVND (reference sequence). Between the trimmed V and J ends, which lost 10 bases and 7 bases, there was a span of 16 bases. CDR3 loop: CATSRVPGEKLFF. CDR3 nucleotides: TGTGCCACCAGCCGGGTCCCGGGTGAAAAACTGTTTTTT.

The J gene is TRBJ2-1, the V gene TRBV4-3, with TRBD2 identical over 8 bases. The germline V gene encodes CDR1 LGHNA and CDR2 YSLEER. The V and J ends lost 0 bases and 4 bases, in that order; junction bases with no gene match: 11. This CDR3 has 18 amino acids. The CDR3 DNA follows: TGCGCCAGCAGCCAAGATTGGGATGTAGCGGGGTTATACAATGAGCAGTTCTTC. Translated, it gives CASSQDWDVAGLYNEQFF.

The chain uses TRBV7-2 and TRBJ2-3, with 8 bases matching TRBD1. Per the germline V gene, CDR1 is SGHTA and CDR2 is FQGNSA. The CDR3 has 15 amino acids. V lost 3 bases to trimming and J lost 3 bases; unmatched junction nucleotides: 5. CDR3 sequence reads: CASSFTGGKTDTQYF. Here the CDR3 DNA reads TGTGCCAGCAGCTTCACAGGGGGAAAGACAGATACGCAGTATTTT. The full variable domain, its missing parts supplied by reference TRBV7-2 and TRBJ2-3, is GAGVSQSPSNKVTEKGKDVELRCDPISGHTALYWYRQSLGQGLEFLIYFQGNSAPDKSGLPSDRFSAERTGGSVSTLTIQRTQQEDSAVYLCASSFTGGKTDTQYFGPGTRLTVL.

V is TRBV9 and J is TRBJ2-7; a possible D gene is TRBD2 (6 bases). V was shortened by 0 bases and J by 5 bases, with 15 bases between the two germline ends. CDR3 size: 15 residues. Germline V gene lookup returns CDR1 SGDLS and CDR2 YYNGEE. The DNA of the CDR3 is TGTGCCAGCAGCGTAGATGGGCTAGCGACGGACGAGCAGTACTTC. Its protein is CASSVDGLATDEQYF.

This chain links TRBV18 with TRBJ2-3, with D possibly being TRBD1 (6 bases). Germline V gene lookup returns CDR1 KGHSH and CDR2 LQKENI. This CDR3 is 18 amino acids long. Deletions cut 4 bases from V and 0 bases from J, with 20 bases between. Here the CDR3 reads CASSLGMGAQSSTDTQYF. CDR3 sequence (DNA): TGTGCCAGCTCACTGGGCATGGGGGCGCAAAGTAGCACAGATACGCAGTATTTT. The variable domain in full, completed from reference TRBV18 and TRBJ2-3, reads NAGVMQNPRHLVRRRGQEARLRCSPMKGHSHVYWYRQLPEEGLKFMVYLQKENIIDESGMPKERFSAEFPKEGPSILRIQQVVRGDSAAYFCASSLGMGAQSSTDTQYFGPGTRLTVL.

J is TRBJ2-7 and V is TRBV10-1; 7 positions match TRBD1. With V trimmed by 2 bases and J by 1 base, 5 bases remained unmatched. The CDR3 spans 15 residues. Germline loops: CDR1 WNHNN, CDR2 SYGVQD (reference sequence). The CDR3 here is CASSEHRGVSYEQYF. The CDR3 region has the DNA TGCGCCAGCAGTGAGCACAGGGGCGTATCCTACGAGCAGTACTTC.

The CDR3, as DNA: TGCGCCAGCAGCCAAGACACTAGCGGGTACAATGAGCAGTTCTTC. The encoded protein is CASSQDTSGYNEQFF. The chain couples TRBV4-3 to TRBJ2-1, with TRBD2 matching 9 bases. The trim removed 0 bases at V and 4 bases at J, leaving 1 base unmatched. Germline loops: CDR1 LGHNA, CDR2 YSLEER. This CDR3 contains 15 residues.